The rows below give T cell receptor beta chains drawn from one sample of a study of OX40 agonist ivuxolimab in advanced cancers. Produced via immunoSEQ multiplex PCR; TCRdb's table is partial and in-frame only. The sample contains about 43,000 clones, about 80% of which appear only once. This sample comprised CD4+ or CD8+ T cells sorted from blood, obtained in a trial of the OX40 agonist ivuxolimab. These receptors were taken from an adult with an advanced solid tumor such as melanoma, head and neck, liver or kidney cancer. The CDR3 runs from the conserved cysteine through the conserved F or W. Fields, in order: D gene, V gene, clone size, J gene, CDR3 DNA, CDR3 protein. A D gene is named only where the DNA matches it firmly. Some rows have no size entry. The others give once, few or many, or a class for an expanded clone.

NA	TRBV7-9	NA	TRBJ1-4	TGTGCCAGCCGGGACTATGCCCGCCCTAATGAAAAACTGTTTTTT	CASRDYARPNEKLFF
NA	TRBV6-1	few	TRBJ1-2	TGTGCCACCTGGGGACAACAGAATTATGGCTACACCTTC	CATWGQQNYGYTF
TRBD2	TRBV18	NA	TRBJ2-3	TGTGCCAGCTCTCAGACTAGCGGGGCTTTAGATACGCAGTATTTT	CASSQTSGALDTQYF
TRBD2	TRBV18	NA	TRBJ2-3	TGTGCCAGCTCACCCCCGGCTAGCGGGGGCACAGATACGCAGTATTTT	CASSPPASGGTDTQYF
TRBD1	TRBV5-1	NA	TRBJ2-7	TGCGCCAGCAGCTTGGCGACAGGGGGACTGGGCGAGCAGTACTTC	CASSLATGGLGEQYF
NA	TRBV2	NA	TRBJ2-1	TGTGCCAGCAAAAACCTAAAGTACAATGAGCAGTTCTTC	CASKNLKYNEQFF
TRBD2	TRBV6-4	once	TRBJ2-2	TGTGCCAGCAGTGCGTCCGCGGGAGGGCCGAGCGGGGAGCTGTTTTTT	CASSASAGGPSGELFF
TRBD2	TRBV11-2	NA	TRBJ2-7	TGTGCCAGCAGTCAGCGGGGGGCCCCCTACGAGCAGTACTTC	CASSQRGAPYEQYF
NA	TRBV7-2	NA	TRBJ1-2	TGTGCCAGCAGCTTAGCGCAGGGGCGGGGTGGCTACACCTTC	CASSLAQGRGGYTF
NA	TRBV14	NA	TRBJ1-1	TGTGCCAGCAGCCAAGAGGTTGGCACTGAAGCTTTCTTT	CASSQEVGTEAFF
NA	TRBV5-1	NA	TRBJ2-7	TGCGCCAGCAGCTTGGCCGGGCGGACCTCCTACGAGCAGTACTTC	CASSLAGRTSYEQYF
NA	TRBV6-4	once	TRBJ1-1	TGTGCCAGCAGTCTCGAGGTGGACACTGAAGCTTTCTTT	CASSLEVDTEAFF
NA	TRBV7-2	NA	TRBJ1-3	TGTGCCAGCAGCCCCTTGGGGGCTGGAAACACCATATATTTT	CASSPLGAGNTIYF
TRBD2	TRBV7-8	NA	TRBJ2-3	TGTGCCAGCAGCTTACTAGCGGGGACGGGCACAGATACGCAGTATTTT	CASSLLAGTGTDTQYF
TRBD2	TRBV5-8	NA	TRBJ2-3	TGTGCCAGCAGCCCTGCTAGCGGGGGCGCTCAAAAGCAGTATTTT	CASSPASGGAQKQYF
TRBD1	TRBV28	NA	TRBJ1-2	TGTGCCAGCAGTTTACCCCCAGGGGGGAATGGCTACACCTTC	CASSLPPGGNGYTF
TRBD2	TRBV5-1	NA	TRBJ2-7	TGCGCCAGCAGCGCACCCGTCCTTCCGGGACTAGCGGGGGAAACCTACGAGCAGTACTTC	CASSAPVLPGLAGETYEQYF
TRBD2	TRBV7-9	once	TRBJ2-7	TGTGCCAGCAGCCGTTCTTTTGGGACTAAAATCTACGAGCAGTACTTC	CASSRSFGTKIYEQYF
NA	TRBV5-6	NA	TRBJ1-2	TGTGCCAGCAGCTCAGACTTTAGCAACTATGGCTACACCTTC	CASSSDFSNYGYTF
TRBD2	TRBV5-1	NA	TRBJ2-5	TGCGCCAGCAGTCCCGGGACTAGCGAGGGCGAAGAGACCCAGTACTTC	CASSPGTSEGEETQYF
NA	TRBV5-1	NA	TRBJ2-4	TGCGCCAGCAGCTTGGGGGACACCATAGCCAAAAACATTCAGTACTTC	CASSLGDTIAKNIQYF
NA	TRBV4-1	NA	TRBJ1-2	TGCGCCAGCAGCCAGCTCGGTAGGCCTACCTCCTTC	CASSQLGRPTSF
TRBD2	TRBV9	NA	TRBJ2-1	TGTGCCAGCAGCGCGAGGACTAGCGGGATTGGAGATGAGCAGTTCTTC	CASSARTSGIGDEQFF
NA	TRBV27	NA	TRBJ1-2	TGTGCCAGCAGTTTATCTTTCGGCCGAACTAACTATGGCTACACCTTC	CASSLSFGRTNYGYTF
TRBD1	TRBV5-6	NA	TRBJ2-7	TGTGCCAGCAGCGGCTCGGGACAGGGGGCTTACGAGCAGTACTTC	CASSGSGQGAYEQYF
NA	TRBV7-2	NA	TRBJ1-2	TGTGCCAGCACCAGTAGTTGGGCCTATGGCTACACCTTC	CASTSSWAYGYTF
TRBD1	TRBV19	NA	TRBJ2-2	TGTGCCAGTAGTGCTCGGGACAGGATAGACACCGGGGAGCTGTTTTTT	CASSARDRIDTGELFF
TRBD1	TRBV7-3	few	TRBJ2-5	TGTGCCAGCAGCTTGGGGACAGCCAGAGGAGAGACCCAGTACTTC	CASSLGTARGETQYF
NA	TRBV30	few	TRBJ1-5	TGTGCCTGGAGTGTTTATGGGGGCAATCAGCCCCAGCATTTT	CAWSVYGGNQPQHF
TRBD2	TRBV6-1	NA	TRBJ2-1	TGTGCCAGCACGAGCGGGGGGGGGAATGAGCAGTTCTTC	CASTSGGGNEQFF
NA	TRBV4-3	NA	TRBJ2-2	TGCGCCAGCAGCCAAGATTTCAGCGTGCTGTTTTTT	CASSQDFSVLFF
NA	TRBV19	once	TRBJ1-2	TGTGCCAGTAGTATACTTAACAGGGAGAACTATGGCTACACCTTC	CASSILNRENYGYTF
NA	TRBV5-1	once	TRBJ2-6	TGCGCCAGCAGCTTCCTAGGACAGGGAGGGTTGGAGGGTTCTGGGGCCAACGTCCTGACTTTC	CASSFLGQGGLEGSGANVLTF
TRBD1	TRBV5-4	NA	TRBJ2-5	TGTGCCAGCAGCATAGACAGGGGTACTCCGAGCGGACAAGAGACCCAGTACTTC	CASSIDRGTPSGQETQYF